A few counts support the clone carrying this T cell receptor (beta chain). Its antigen remains unidentified. The junction shows a germline mismatch at one end, possibly a read error. This sample stems from a study of T cells after yellow fever vaccination. Study-level results: Post-booster repertoires again held most primary-vaccination clones (about 96% CD4, 88% CD8).

MiXCR, run by TCRdb on the 5' RACE reads, gives a single entry per CDR3 protein. The data show 100,000 to 150,000 distinct CDR3 sequences, with roughly 9% seen just once and approximately 39% held by the top ten. The specimen comprised CD8+ T cells sorted from PBMCs, sampled on the day of the yellow fever booster vaccination. The source is a man aged 18 to 29 who received the YFV17D yellow fever vaccine.

CDR3 sequence: CASSQGGLKPQHF. CDR3 nucleotides: TGCGCCAGCAGTCAAGGCGGGCTGAAGCCCCAGCATTTT. The chain carries TRBV4-1 and TRBJ1-5; D call uncertain. Germline CDR1 MGHRA, CDR2 YSYEKL. There are 13 residues in the CDR3.